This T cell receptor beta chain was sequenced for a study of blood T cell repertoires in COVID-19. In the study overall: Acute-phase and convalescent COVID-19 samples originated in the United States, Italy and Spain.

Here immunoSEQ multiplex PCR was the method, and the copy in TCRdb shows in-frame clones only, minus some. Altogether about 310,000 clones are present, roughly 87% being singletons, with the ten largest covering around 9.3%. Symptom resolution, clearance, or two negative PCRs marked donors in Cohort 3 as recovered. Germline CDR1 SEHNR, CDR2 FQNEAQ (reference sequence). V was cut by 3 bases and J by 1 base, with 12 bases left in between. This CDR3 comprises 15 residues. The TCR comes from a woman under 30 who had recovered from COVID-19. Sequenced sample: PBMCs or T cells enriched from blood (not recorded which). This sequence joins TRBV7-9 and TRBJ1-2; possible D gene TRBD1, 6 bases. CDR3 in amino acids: CASSFWTEINYGYTF. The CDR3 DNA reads TGTGCCAGCAGCTTCTGGACAGAAATTAACTATGGCTACACCTTC.